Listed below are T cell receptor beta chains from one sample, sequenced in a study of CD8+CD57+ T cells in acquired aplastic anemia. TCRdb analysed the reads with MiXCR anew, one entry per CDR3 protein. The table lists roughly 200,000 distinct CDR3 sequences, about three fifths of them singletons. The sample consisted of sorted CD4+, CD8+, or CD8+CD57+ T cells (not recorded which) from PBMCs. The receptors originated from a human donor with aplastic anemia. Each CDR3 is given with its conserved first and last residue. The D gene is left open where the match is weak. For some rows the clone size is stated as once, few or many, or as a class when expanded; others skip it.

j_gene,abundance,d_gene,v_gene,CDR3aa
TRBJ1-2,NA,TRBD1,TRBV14,CASSTDRGYGYTF
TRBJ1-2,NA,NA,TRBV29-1,CSGAYSANYGYTF
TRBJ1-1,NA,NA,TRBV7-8,CASSRLGTMNTEAFF
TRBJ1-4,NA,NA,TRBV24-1,CATSPSRDTGGRSYEKLFF
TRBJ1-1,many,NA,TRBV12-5,CASGLAGREEAFF
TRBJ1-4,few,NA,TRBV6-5,CASSYSIWSLGGNEKLFF
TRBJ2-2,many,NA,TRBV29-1,CSVEDGGELFF
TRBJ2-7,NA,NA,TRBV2,CASSVRTGTREQYF
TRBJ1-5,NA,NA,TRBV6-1,CASSPGAPNQPQHF
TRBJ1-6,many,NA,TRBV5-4,CASSLVGEGTPLHF
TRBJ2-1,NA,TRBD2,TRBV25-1,CASSASRLAGGHNEQFF
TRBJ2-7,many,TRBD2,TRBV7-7,CASSLDVGPGGEQYF
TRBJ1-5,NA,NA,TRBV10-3,CAIGSTVSEQPQHF
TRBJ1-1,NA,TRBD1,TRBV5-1,CASTDRGLMNTEAFF
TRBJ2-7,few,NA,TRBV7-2,CASRTLASYEQYF
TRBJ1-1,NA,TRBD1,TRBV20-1,CSAWIQGASTEAFF
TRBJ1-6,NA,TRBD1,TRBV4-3,CASSQDPGQVLSPLHF
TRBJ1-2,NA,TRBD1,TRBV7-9,CASTPAPRGTGVEHPTSNGYTF
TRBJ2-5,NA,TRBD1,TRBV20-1,CSAREGTAQETQYF
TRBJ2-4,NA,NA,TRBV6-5,CAWEESKNIQYF
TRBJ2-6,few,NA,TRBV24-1,CATSDLRTGANVLTF
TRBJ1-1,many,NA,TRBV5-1,CASSLGGHTEAFF
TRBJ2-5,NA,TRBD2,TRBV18,CASSPGLAGQTQYF
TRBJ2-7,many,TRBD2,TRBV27,CASNLPSGGKNYEQYF
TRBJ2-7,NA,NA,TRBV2,CASRLGFFEQYF
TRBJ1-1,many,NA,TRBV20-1,CSAREGRGNTEAFF
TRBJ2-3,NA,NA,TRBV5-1,CASSARMIDTQYF
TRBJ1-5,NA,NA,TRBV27,CASSLFGGVNQPQHF
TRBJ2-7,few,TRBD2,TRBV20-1,CSARGTSGDSYEQYF
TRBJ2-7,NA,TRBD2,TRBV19,CASSTGLAVGEQYF
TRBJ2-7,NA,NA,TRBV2,CASSVEGESAYEQYF
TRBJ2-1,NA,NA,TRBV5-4,CASTGSSSYNEQFF
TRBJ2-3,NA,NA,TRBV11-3,CASSPFRDTQYF
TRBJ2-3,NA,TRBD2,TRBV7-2,CASSFRLAITDTQYF
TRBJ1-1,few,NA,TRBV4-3,CASSQDSVNTEAFF
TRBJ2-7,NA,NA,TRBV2,CASSDTAILSYEQYF
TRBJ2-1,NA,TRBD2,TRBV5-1,CASIAAAGGPGEQFF
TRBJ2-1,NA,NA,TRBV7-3,CASSTWDEQFF
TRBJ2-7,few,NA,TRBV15,CATSGDGGGHEQYF
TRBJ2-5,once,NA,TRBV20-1,CSGGEGETQYF